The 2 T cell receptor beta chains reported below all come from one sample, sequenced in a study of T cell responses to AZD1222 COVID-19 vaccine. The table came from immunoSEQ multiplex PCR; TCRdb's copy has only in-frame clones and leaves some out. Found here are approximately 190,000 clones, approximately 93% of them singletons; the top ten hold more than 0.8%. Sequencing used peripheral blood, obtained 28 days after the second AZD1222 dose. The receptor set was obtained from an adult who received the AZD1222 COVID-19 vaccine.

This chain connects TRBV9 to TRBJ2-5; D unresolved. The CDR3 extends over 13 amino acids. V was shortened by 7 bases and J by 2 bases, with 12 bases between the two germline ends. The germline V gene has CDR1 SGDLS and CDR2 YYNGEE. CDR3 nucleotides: TGTGCCAGCTCAAGACTCAGACAAGAGACCCAGTACTTC. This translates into CASSRLRQETQYF.

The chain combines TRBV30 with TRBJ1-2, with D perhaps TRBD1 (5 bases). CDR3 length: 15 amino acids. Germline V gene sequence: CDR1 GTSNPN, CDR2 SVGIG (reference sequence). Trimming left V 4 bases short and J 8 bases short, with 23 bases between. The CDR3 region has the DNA TGTGCCTGGATCGGGCGGGGAGTCCAGGGAAAGGGCTACACCTTC. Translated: CAWIGRGVQGKGYTF.